The source of this TCR beta chain is a study of CD4 T cells in relation to SARS-CoV-2 and coronaviruses. Deep TCR-beta sequencing used DNA from uncultured naive and memory CD4+ T cells. Assay used: immunoSEQ multiplex PCR; TCRdb lists only in-frame clones, some missing. The table has some 68,000 clones, 80% to 95% seen once. The V segment lost 2 bases and the J segment 4 bases; nucleotides outside the gene matches: 2. This CDR3 comprises 14 residues. Germline values: CDR1 SNHLY, CDR2 FYNNEI. The unexposed donors gave CD4+ T cells in about 2011-2018, prior to COVID-19. Material for sequencing was naive CD4+ T cells from PBMCs. The subset was: naive CD4+ T cells isolated by negative enrichment. The rearrangement links TRBV2 to TRBJ1-5, with TRBD1 matching 7 bases. This TCR was recovered from a human donor in good health. The CDR3 coding sequence is TGTGCCAGCAGTGAACGGGACAGAAATCAGCCCCAGCATTTT. This encodes CASSERDRNQPQHF.